This is a list of T cell receptor beta chains from one sample in a study of Graves' ophthalmopathy and Graves' hyperthyroidism. TCRdb processed the multiplex PCR reads anew with MiXCR; each CDR3 protein has one entry. The sample holds 650,000 to 800,000 distinct CDR3 sequences; about two fifths are singletons and the top ten take around 3%. The sample consisted of peripheral blood. The origin of the receptors is an adult man with Graves' ophthalmopathy. The CDR3 runs from the conserved cysteine through the conserved F or W. Size is stated for part of the rows, as once, few or many counts, or as a class when the clone is expanded.

TRBV10-3,many,CATRGPGRDTEAFF
TRBV7-2,many,CASSPEAQASPLHF
TRBV11-2,.,CASSLGVLAGGGTQYF
TRBV7-9,few,CATPKDSAHTEAFF
TRBV2,many,CASSEGIGAVQHF
TRBV2,.,CASATTGETEAFF
TRBV11-2,few,CASRGLAGRSDTQYF
TRBV4-1,few,CASSQDGWGVTGELFF
TRBV12-3/TRBV12-4,many,CASKLPGNYGYTF
TRBV2,once,CASSQGGRGGEDGYTF
TRBV4-1,few,CASSRPGDRTDTQYF
TRBV2,.,CASIDRGHVEKLFF
TRBV2,many,CASSVRTFPGELFF
TRBV20-1,many,CSAAAIGTANGYTF
TRBV4-1,few,CASRRGSANEKLFF
TRBV2,many,CASSEGGGGLKETQYF
TRBV9,.,CASSVDLLVTEAFF
TRBV9,many,CASSVEGWNSPLHF
TRBV7-9,.,CASSLAAGAGDETQYF
TRBV9,few,CASSPRTTVGNQPQHF
TRBV10-3,.,CAISGEGTEKLFF
TRBV7-9,.,CASSFGGGDGGELFF
TRBV2,many,CASSERELTYEQYF
TRBV10-3,.,CASAMTANSPLHF
TRBV12-5,few,CASGLGDGNEKLFF
TRBV20-1,few,CSAVPGSHGYTF
TRBV7-9,many,CASSSQGPYEQYF
TRBV24-1,.,CATSDRQGLGTEAFF
TRBV9,.,CASSSRVGSYEQYF
TRBV19,few,CASSISRFYEQYF
TRBV6-6,many,CASCDRVHQPQHF
TRBV4-1,many,CASSHSPANTEAFF
TRBV7-3,.,CASSQGQGRGGYTF
TRBV7-8,.,CASSPGPPLHF
TRBV10-3,.,CASSLFSGGIYGYTF
TRBV9,.,CASSQGGGQVYEQYF
TRBV30,.,CAWSVFSGNTIYF
TRBV7-6,few,CASSLVGSWNEKLFF